The 32 T cell receptor beta chains below all came from one sample that was sequenced in a study of B cell selection in AIRE deficiency. Generated by immunoSEQ multiplex PCR, the TCRdb table keeps only in-frame clones and is missing some. The profile covers roughly 23,000 clones, with around 90% appearing a single time and more than 1.3% taken by the ten largest. Regulatory T cells were sorted as CD4+CD25hiCD127low/negative. Sample: CD4+CD25+ Tregs sorted from PBMCs. The receptors shown here come from a human donor in good health.

The V gene is TRBV30, the J gene TRBJ2-5; TRBD1 matches at 9 bases. Germline V gives CDR1 GTSNPN, CDR2 SVGIG (reference sequence). With 3 bases clipped from V and 2 bases from J, the junction kept 4 bases outside the gene matches. This CDR3 has 14 amino acids. As DNA, the CDR3 is TGTGCCTGGAGCAGGGACAGGGCGCAAGAGACCCAGTACTTC. This gives the protein CAWSRDRAQETQYF.

The chain is built from TRBV19 and TRBJ2-3, with D tentatively TRBD2 (7 bases). V was shortened by 4 bases and J by 9 bases, with 26 bases between the two germline ends. The length of the CDR3 is 17 residues. Per germline, CDR1 LNHDA and CDR2 SQIVND (reference sequence). The CDR3: CASSKGHGGLVLLTQYF. Written as DNA, the CDR3 is TGTGCCAGTAGTAAGGGACACGGGGGGCTGGTGCTTCTGACGCAGTATTTT.

This chain links TRBV29-1 with TRBJ2-1; 13 positions match TRBD2. There are 15 residues in the CDR3. J gave up 10 bases and V 6 bases, and 12 bases lay outside the gene matches. Germline assignment: CDR1 SQVTM and CDR2 ANQGSEA. The CDR3 reads CSVPGLAGWWGEQFF. The CDR3 DNA sequence: TGCAGCGTCCCGGGACTAGCGGGGTGGTGGGGGGAGCAGTTCTTC.

This sequence joins TRBV7-6 and TRBJ1-1, with 8 positions matching TRBD1. The CDR3 runs 16 residues. Germline-derived CDR1 and CDR2 are SGHVS and FNYEAQ. V shed 4 bases and J 5 bases; nucleotides not matched to a gene: 12. CDR3 protein: CASSSSKTGGITEAFF. The DNA for the CDR3 is TGTGCCAGCAGCTCGAGCAAAACAGGGGGAATAACTGAAGCTTTCTTT.

This sequence joins TRBV11-3 and TRBJ1-3; D gene uncertain. CDR1 SGHNT and CDR2 YENEEA come from the germline V gene. Trimming removed 4 bases at V and 4 bases at J, with 8 bases between. The CDR3 is 13 amino acids. CDR3 coding DNA: TGTGCCAGCAGCTCCGAGGCGGGAAACACCATATATTTT. The encoded protein is CASSSEAGNTIYF.

In this sample, this clone turned up once. The genes are TRBV2 and TRBJ1-4; the D gene is possibly TRBD1 (5 bases). With 6 bases removed from V and 0 bases from J, the gap between germline ends came to 11 bases. Germline loops: CDR1 SNHLY, CDR2 FYNNEI. CDR3 length equals 15 residues. CDR3 amino acids: CASSTRAATNEKLFF. In nucleotides, the CDR3 is TGTGCCAGCAGCACCAGGGCTGCAACTAATGAAAAACTGTTTTTT.

This clone was recorded a few times. The chain recombines TRBV5-5 with TRBJ2-5; perhaps TRBD1 as D (6 bases). Trimming pared 4 bases from V and 1 base from J, leaving 11 bases between. The CDR3 contains 14 residues. Germline V gene data show CDR1 as SGHKS and CDR2 as YYEKEE (reference sequence). In DNA form, the CDR3 reads TGTGCCAGCAGCCAAGGACAGAGCCAAGAGACCCAGTACTTC. This codes for CASSQGQSQETQYF.

The V call is TRBV30, the J call TRBJ1-6; D remains unclear. The germline gives CDR1 GTSNPN, CDR2 SVGIG (reference sequence). The ends were cut back, 0 bases at V and 9 bases at J, with 9 bases in the middle. The CDR3 consists of 13 residues. The CDR3 DNA follows: TGTGCCTGGAGTGTAGGCAGAAGTTCACCCCTCCACTTT. Translation: CAWSVGRSSPLHF.

The chain joins TRBV1 to TRBJ2-6; the table's TRBD1 call for D was not verified on the DNA. TRBV1 is a known pseudogene. This CDR3 is built from 16 residues. CDR3 residues: CTSSQRKDRGGNVLTF. CDR3 nucleotides: TGCACCAGCAGCCAGAGAAAGGACAGGGGAGGCAACGTCCTGACTTTC.

This chain links TRBV6-7 with TRBJ2-5; the match to TRBD1 covers 8 bases. TRBV6-7 is labeled an ORF, and its function is uncertain. This CDR3 has 15 amino acids. J gave up 4 bases and V 1 base, and 5 bases lay outside the gene matches. CDR3 DNA: TGTGCCAGCAGTTACTGTCAGGGGGCTCGAGAGACCCAGTACTTC. This encodes CASSYCQGARETQYF.

CDR3 region: CASSLVVGARYEQYF. The CDR3 DNA sequence: TGTGCCAGCAGCTTAGTCGTGGGGGCGCGCTACGAGCAGTACTTC. The chain joins TRBV11-1 to TRBJ2-7; maybe TRBD1 (6 bases). This CDR3 spans 15 amino acids. Germline lookup yields CDR1 SGHAT and CDR2 FQDESV (reference sequence). With 1 base removed from V and 3 bases from J, the gap between germline ends came to 13 bases.

This clone was detected a few times. The chain links TRBV5-1 to TRBJ1-2, with 7 nucleotides matching TRBD1. The germline V gene encodes CDR1 SGHRS and CDR2 YFSETQ. This CDR3 spans 15 amino acids. V was clipped by 2 bases and J by 1 base; unmatched bases: 5. The CDR3 DNA reads TGCGCCAGCAGCTTCGCGGGGACAGATAACTATGGCTACACCTTC. The encoded protein is CASSFAGTDNYGYTF.

V usage is TRBV5-1 and J usage is TRBJ2-1, with D maybe TRBD1 (5 bases). The CDR3 has 14 amino acids. V lost 6 bases and J 6 bases, leaving 16 bases between the germline ends. Germline V gives CDR1 SGHRS, CDR2 YFSETQ. This CDR3 reads CASTSQGRVNEQFF. Written as DNA, the CDR3 is TGCGCCAGCACCTCGCAGGGAAGGGTCAATGAGCAGTTCTTC.

The sample holds a few counts of this clone. The chain joins TRBV6-6 to TRBJ1-5, with no clear D. The CDR3 is 13 residues long. The V and J ends lost 6 bases and 6 bases respectively, with 12 bases between them. CDR1 and CDR2 (germline): MNHNY, SVGAGI (reference sequence). The CDR3 DNA sequence: TGTGCCAGCAGCCCAACGTGGATTCAGCCCCAGCATTTT. Translation: CASSPTWIQPQHF.

This chain connects TRBV19 to TRBJ2-5; 7 nucleotides align to TRBD2. The CDR3 covers 17 residues. Germline V gene lookup returns CDR1 LNHDA and CDR2 SQIVND (reference sequence). Trimming at V came to 1 base and at J to 4 bases, leaving 12 bases not matched to a gene. This CDR3 reads CASSIGVGTGGGETQYF. CDR3 bases: TGTGCCAGTAGTATAGGGGTGGGCACGGGAGGCGGAGAGACCCAGTACTTC. Looking up the rest from reference TRBV19 and TRBJ2-5 gives the full variable domain: DGGITQSPKYLFRKEGQNVTLSCEQNLNHDAMYWYRQDPGQGLRLIYYSQIVNDFQKGDIAEGYSVSREKKESFPLTVTSAQKNPTAFYLCASSIGVGTGGGETQYFGPGTRLLVL.

This clone appeared a single time. V usage is TRBV7-9 and J usage is TRBJ2-1, with 12 bases identical to TRBD2. The trim removed 3 bases at V and 8 bases at J, leaving 5 bases unmatched. The CDR3 extends over 15 amino acids. Germline V gene sequence: CDR1 SEHNR, CDR2 FQNEAQ (reference sequence). Here the CDR3 reads CASSFWTSGDDEQFF. The CDR3 DNA sequence: TGTGCCAGCAGCTTTTGGACTAGCGGGGACGATGAGCAGTTCTTC.

V and J are TRBV4-1 and TRBJ2-3, with a weak D call TRBD2 (6 bases). The V end was cut by 0 bases, the J end by 2 bases, with 21 bases between. Germline V gene lookup returns CDR1 MGHRA and CDR2 YSYEKL. The CDR3 spans 19 residues. In DNA, the CDR3 is TGCGCCAGCAGCCAAGATTTATCCTCAGGACTATCTACCACAGATACGCAGTATTTT. As protein: CASSQDLSSGLSTTDTQYF.

The chain employs TRBV7-9 and TRBJ1-3; D uncertain. The CDR3 totals 14 residues. V was shortened by 0 bases and J by 4 bases, with 7 bases between the two germline ends. Germline lookup yields CDR1 SEHNR and CDR2 FQNEAQ (reference sequence). The CDR3 spells CASSLAGPGNTIYF. CDR3 DNA: TGTGCCAGCAGCTTAGCAGGGCCCGGAAACACCATATATTTT.

The chain combines TRBV5-4 with TRBJ1-2; a weak D match, TRBD1 (6 bases). This CDR3 is built from 15 residues. V was trimmed by 4 bases and J by 6 bases, leaving 19 bases between them. Germline CDR1 is SGHNT and CDR2 is YYREEE (reference sequence). CDR3 residues: CASSAFSRAGDGYTF. CDR3 sequence (DNA): TGTGCCAGCAGCGCTTTTTCGAGGGCAGGGGATGGCTACACCTTC.

The chain combines TRBV5-1 with TRBJ2-7; TRBD2 is a possible D gene (5 bases). The CDR3 sequence is 16 residues long. The germline CDR1 and CDR2 sequences are SGHRS and YFSETQ. Trimming removed 1 base from V and 13 bases from J, with 27 bases in between. CDR3 nucleotides: TGCGCCAGCAGCTTGAGGGTACAGACTGGAGGACCCACCGTCTACTTC. Translating gives CASSLRVQTGGPTVYF.

This chain uses TRBV19 with TRBJ1-6; D remains ambiguous. The V gene lost 6 bases and the J gene lost 0 bases, with 9 bases spanning the gap. The V gene's germline CDR1 is LNHDA and CDR2 SQIVND (reference sequence). The CDR3 is made up of 15 amino acids. For the CDR3, the DNA is TGTGCCAGTAGAAGTCGTAGCTCCTATAATTCACCCCTCCACTTT. The encoded protein is CASRSRSSYNSPLHF.

The chain is built from TRBV5-4 and TRBJ1-2; unclear D gene. Germline CDR1 and CDR2: SGHNT and YYREEE (reference sequence). The V end lost 1 base, the J end lost 2 bases, and 3 bases lay between the germline ends. The CDR3 loop spans 12 amino acids. CDR3 amino acids: CASSLSNYGYTF. The CDR3 DNA sequence: TGTGCCAGCAGCTTGAGCAACTATGGCTACACCTTC.

The chain couples TRBV5-1 to TRBJ1-1, with TRBD1 matching over 8 bases. This CDR3 has 13 residues. Germline lookup yields CDR1 SGHRS and CDR2 YFSETQ. V lost 2 bases to trimming and J lost 5 bases; unmatched junction nucleotides: 2. The CDR3 coding sequence is TGCGCCAGCAGCTTAGACAGGGGAACTGAAGCTTTCTTT. Protein product: CASSLDRGTEAFF.

The chain combines TRBV18 with TRBJ2-6, with 10 bases aligning to TRBD1. V shed 6 bases, J shed 2 bases, and the junction held 7 bases outside the gene matches. The CDR3 totals 17 residues. Per the germline V gene, CDR1 is KGHSH and CDR2 is LQKENI. The CDR3 coding sequence is TGTGCCAGCTCCCCGACAGGGGGCAGGGCTGGGGCCAACGTCCTGACTTTC. This encodes CASSPTGGRAGANVLTF.

The chain uses TRBV7-6 and TRBJ2-1; 8 positions match TRBD2. This CDR3 region has 15 residues. J was trimmed by 5 bases and V by 7 bases; bases with no gene match: 10. Germline CDR1 is SGHVS and CDR2 is FNYEAQ. The CDR3 DNA follows: TGTGCCAGCAACGACGGGGGGGGGCCCCACAATGAGCAGTTCTTC. This sequence encodes CASNDGGGPHNEQFF.

This sequence joins TRBV2 and TRBJ1-6, with TRBD1 as a possible D gene (5 bases). Per germline, CDR1 SNHLY and CDR2 FYNNEI. CDR3 length: 13 amino acids. The V end lost 6 bases, the J end lost 10 bases, and 13 bases lay between the germline ends. CDR3 DNA sequence: TGTGCCAGCAGCGGGGACCCGGGGTCACCCCTCCACTTT. Translation: CASSGDPGSPLHF.

This sequence joins TRBV28 and TRBJ2-3; D uncertain. Germline V gene lookup returns CDR1 MDHEN and CDR2 SYDVKM. This CDR3 spans 13 amino acids. With 7 bases removed from V and 0 bases from J, the gap between germline ends came to 8 bases. The DNA for the CDR3 is TGTGCCAGCACCTCCCCTAGCACAGATACGCAGTATTTT. Translating gives CASTSPSTDTQYF.

This clone was seen a handful of times. The chain is built from TRBV2 and TRBJ1-1; D may be TRBD1 (5 bases). With 7 bases removed from V and 4 bases from J, the gap between germline ends came to 13 bases. The germline V gene encodes CDR1 SNHLY and CDR2 FYNNEI. The CDR3 sequence is 13 residues long. CDR3 region: CASNYGGPTEAFF. The CDR3 nucleotides are TGTGCCAGCAATTACGGGGGACCCACTGAAGCTTTCTTT.

Written as DNA, the CDR3 is TGCGCCAGCAGTGGTGCCGGGGACAAGCAGTATTTT. Residues: CASSGAGDKQYF. The chain combines TRBV10-2 with TRBJ2-3; D might be TRBD1 (6 bases). This CDR3 spans 12 amino acids. The germline V and J ends were trimmed by 4 bases and 11 bases, with 13 bases remaining between them. Germline CDR1 WSHSY, CDR2 SAAADI.

V is TRBV6-5 and J is TRBJ2-3, with 7 bases aligning to TRBD1. In germline, CDR1 is MNHEY, CDR2 SVGAGI. The V segment lost 6 bases and the J segment 1 base; nucleotides outside the gene matches: 1. The CDR3 is 13 residues long. CDR3 sequence (DNA): TGTGCCAGCAGAGGGGGCGGCACAGATACGCAGTATTTT. It codes for CASRGGGTDTQYF.

This rearrangement joins TRBV11-2 to TRBJ1-4; no definite D call. The V end lost 5 bases, the J end lost 8 bases, and 9 bases lay between the germline ends. Germline V gene data show CDR1 as SGHAT and CDR2 as FQNNGV. The CDR3 extends over 12 amino acids. CDR3 DNA sequence: TGTGCCAGCAGCCATAATGCGGAAAAACTGTTTTTT. Translated, it gives CASSHNAEKLFF.

This chain joins TRBV11-2 and TRBJ2-1, with 7 bases fitting TRBD1. The V segment lost 2 bases and the J segment 4 bases; nucleotides outside the gene matches: 5. Germline V lookup: CDR1 SGHAT, CDR2 FQNNGV. CDR3 length equals 15 residues. In DNA, the CDR3 is TGTGCCAGCAGCTTACCGGGACAGAGGTACAATGAGCAGTTCTTC. This encodes CASSLPGQRYNEQFF.